This T cell receptor (beta chain) was retrieved from a study of T cells in Graves' hyperthyroidism and ophthalmopathy. There are many counts of this clonotype. The source material, RNA transcripts, was used to amplify TCR beta CDR3 regions. The HTBI primer set was used in a first-round RT-PCR of the TCR CDR3. One entry per CDR3 protein results from TCRdb running MiXCR on the multiplex PCR reads. This sample has roughly 93,000 distinct CDR3 sequences, with about 51% found just once. These patients, aged 18 to 65, had recently diagnosed hyperthyroidism lasting under 2 months. The CDR3 runs to 9 residues. V lost 2 bases and J 8 bases, leaving 2 bases between the germline ends. Looked up from germline, CDR1 is DFQATT and CDR2 is SNEGSKA (reference sequence).

Specimen: blood. This chain joins TRBV20-1 and TRBJ2-3; D remains ambiguous. The sequence was obtained from a woman between 40 and 55 years old with Graves' hyperthyroidism. The CDR3 DNA is TGCAGTGCTAGACCTACGCAGTATTTT. Translating it yields CSARPTQYF.